This T cell receptor beta chain was sequenced in a study of glioma-infiltrating T cells after dendritic cell vaccination. This clone has just a few counts. All glioblastoma patients lacked an isocitrate dehydrogenase mutation. TCRdb's copy holds only in-frame clones and misses some; the assay was immunoSEQ multiplex PCR. The sample has about 92,000 clones; 70% to 90% are singletons. V was shortened by 7 bases and J by 4 bases, with 8 bases between the two germline ends. The CDR3 has 12 residues. Germline CDR1 reads LNHDA; CDR2 reads SQIVND (reference sequence). The gene calls are TRBV19 and TRBJ2-1, with TRBD2 as a possible D gene (6 bases). This TCR was recovered from a human donor with glioblastoma. Sequences were derived from blood, sampled before dendritic cell vaccination. The chain's CDR3 is CASMEGYNEQFF. The CDR3 bases are TGTGCCAGTATGGAGGGGTACAATGAGCAGTTCTTC.